This T cell receptor (beta chain) was sequenced in a study of blood T cells in healthy people across ages. The CDR3 covers 14 residues. Germline lookup yields CDR1 SGHTA and CDR2 FQGNSA. PCR was performed a second time for about 7 to 12 cycles using a sample-barcoded 5' primer and a J-beta primer mix. TCRdb independently ran MiXCR on the 5' RACE reads; one entry per CDR3 protein. The data hold roughly 560,000 distinct CDR3 sequences, with approximately 25% observed a single time. These data were also reused for a study on T cells of mothers and their children.

The rearrangement uses TRBV7-2 and TRBJ2-1; TRBD2 matches at 10 bases. The J call could be wrong; TRBJ2-7 is a better fit for the DNA end. The specimen was blood. The TCR was taken from a boy younger than 18 in good health. The CDR3 region is CASSTGLAIHEQYF. For the CDR3, the DNA is TGTGCCAGCAGCACGGGACTAGCGATCCACGAGCAGTACTTC.